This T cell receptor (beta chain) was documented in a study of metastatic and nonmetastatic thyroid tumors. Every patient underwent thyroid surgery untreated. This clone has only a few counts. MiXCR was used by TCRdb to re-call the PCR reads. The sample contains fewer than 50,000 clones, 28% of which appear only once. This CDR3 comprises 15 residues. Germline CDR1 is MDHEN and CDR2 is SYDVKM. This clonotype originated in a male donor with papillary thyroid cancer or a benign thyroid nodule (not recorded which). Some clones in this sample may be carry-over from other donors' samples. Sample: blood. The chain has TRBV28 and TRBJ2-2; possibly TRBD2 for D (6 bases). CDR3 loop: CAIAGGASGTGELFF. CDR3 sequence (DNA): TGTGCTATAGCCGGAGGGGCGTCGGGCACCGGGGAGCTGTTTTTT. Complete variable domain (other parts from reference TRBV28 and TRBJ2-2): DVKVTQSSRYLVKRTGEKVFLECVQDMDHENMFWYRQDPGLGLRLIYFSYDVKMKEKGDIPEGYSVSREKKERFSLILESASTNQTSMYLCAIAGGASGTGELFFGEGSRLTVL.